This TCR beta chain derives from a study of cytomegalovirus exposure and HLA in healthy donors (dated by TCRdb to about 2017). Background on the whole study: According to an earlier analysis of 450 to 650 of the donors, 150 million to 200 million T cells yielded 117 million unique TCR beta sequences and 276 Gb of sequence data. Among 300 to 450 genotyped donors of the cohort, an average of about 240,000 unique TCR beta nucleotide sequences were sequenced per donor, approximately 20% of them non-productive. Every discovery cohort repertoire had been produced on one sequencing platform. Alongside the repertoire data, information on donor age, sex, ethnicity and CMV serostatus was compiled. High-throughput TCR immunosequencing, statistical association of individual TCRs with disease status, and machine learning were combined to predict cytomegalovirus infection status. HLA typing covered class I and class II loci at four-digit resolution. Genome-wide SNP genotypes for about 60% of the roughly 700 donors were used in a later genetic analysis, which treated that subset as a discovery cohort. The number of donors typed differed by locus, with 629-630 for A, B, C, DRB1 and DQB1, roughly 520 for DQA1, over 600 for DPA1, and some 440 for DPB1. Of the 300 to 500 genotyped donors, 65% to 90% were placed in the genetic ancestry cluster associated with self-reported Caucasian donors. The study profiled the T cell repertoires of under 850 subjects by immunosequencing and related them to cytomegalovirus serostatus. The study aimed to test whether signatures of past pathogen exposure could be identified by cataloging public T cell receptors. An early release that covered 500 to 800 HLA-typed donors contained about 290 gigabases of sequencing data and around 80 million unique TCR sequences. Four or five DR-DQ haplotypes were handled as single units for association and clustering because linkage in the cohort was strong. An earlier analysis of 500 to 750 of the donors applied high-throughput TCR beta sequencing to assess whether each TCR beta V gene segment acted as functional or pseudogenic. The later analysis used no new phenotypic data to find candidate immune exposures, relying instead on TCR beta sequences and their occurrence across donors. In a later analysis, previously published TCR beta repertoires from hundreds of donors were re-analyzed and high-resolution HLA genotyping was added so that TCR occurrence patterns could be studied. A separate validation cohort of approximately 130 different subjects was used in addition to the 666-subject first cohort. The paper's findings and limits, for the study overall: Most CMV-associated TCR beta chains appeared to be HLA-restricted in a later analysis, and the HLA associations seemed to be driven largely by CMV exposure. An association between a missense DCLRE1C variant and V-gene and J-gene trimming of TCR beta chains was found in a later genetic analysis and replicated in an independent cohort. Because some donors lacked HLA typing at each locus, the association tests relied only on the typed subset. CMV serostatus was the only immune exposure information available for the cohort. A further reported finding was that TCR beta sequences accurately predicted the HLA-A and HLA-B alleles for most subjects in the first cohort. A few of the identified cytomegalovirus-associated TCR beta chains were confirmed in vitro to be specific for cytomegalovirus antigens. Compared with the roughly 600-donor mean, donors in an Asian-associated ancestry cluster had fewer N-insertions in productive TCRs, according to a later genetic analysis. Correlated functional status among segregating V segments might be attributable to linkage disequilibrium, but an unknown experimental factor could not be ruled out. A total of 150 or so TCR beta chains were listed by the study as associated with cytomegalovirus. In a later analysis, the rate of TCR association differed among HLA loci, with DRB1 alleles having the most associated TCRs and HLA-C alleles having the fewest. The cohort was sequenced for TCR beta chains only, and without alpha or paired-chain data the features that could be detected were limited. Because counts were too low, 15 to 20 rarely observed V segments, including chromosome 9 orphons, were left out of the earlier analysis of 587 of the donors. Cytomegalovirus status was reported to be diagnosed by the classifier with high specificity and sensitivity in both the original and validation cohorts. A later analysis found that HLA-associated TCR beta chains were more clonally expanded and had lower generation probabilities than equally common non-associated chains. Assigning TCR associations to individual alleles was difficult when HLA alleles, especially DR and DQ, strongly co-occurred. A cluster of highly shared sequence variants was judged likely to represent a technical artifact of the sequencing pipeline. Across donors, most TCR sequences were observed very rarely, whereas some public TCRs were present in many individuals. Several of the top co-occurrence clusters appeared to be linked to parvovirus B19, influenza, CMV and Epstein-Barr virus, according to a later analysis. The authors suggested that the approach could potentially be generalized to other disease states and immunological phenotypes. Specific HLA alleles were associated with roughly 17,000 TCR beta sequences at a false discovery rate of 0.05 in a later analysis. Presence/absence analyses assumed roughly uniform sequencing depth across donors, an assumption that may not hold. An earlier analysis of some 590 of the donors showed that most TCR beta V segments appeared in productive rearrangements either about 90% or about 30% of the time, which broadly matched IMGT annotations. The 87-base-pair reads could not distinguish some IMGT-functional V segments, including TRBV6-2 and TRBV6-3, so those segments were excluded.

As for this clone: Its binding antigen is unknown. No qualities accompany the bases; no much larger clone lies one base away.

The cohort was made up of several hundred healthy bone marrow donors. At the time of sampling, all cohort members were nominally healthy, though unrecorded immune exposures were likely present. The donor was CMV seropositive and belonged to the group of over 250 seropositive cohort members. A peripheral blood sample was provided by each donor, and peripheral blood mononuclear cells were used for TCR beta sequencing. Genomic DNA was extracted from the blood cell samples with the Qiagen DNeasy Blood Extraction Kit. The CDR3 covers 11 residues, taking in both the cysteine and the phenylalanine. The read is trimmed to its CDR3 DNA, 33 bases read in frame from base 1. V is shortened by 1 base, J by 5 bases, and the region joining them spans 2 bases. In the germline V gene, CDR1 corresponds to MGHDK and CDR2 to SYGVNS. Libraries were prepared through the immunoSEQ multiplex PCR assay. For the multiplex PCR, a mixture combining 60 forward primers for TCR Vbeta segments and 13 reverse primers for TCR Jbeta segments was used. The CDR3 region of rearranged TCR beta genes was amplified from genomic DNA by a multiplex PCR assay. On the Illumina HiSeq System, the amplified TCR beta libraries were sequenced as 87-base-pair reads. The authors' pipeline ran thus. Across the 666 repertoires, a later analysis counted about 81 million unique TCR beta chains, approximately 12 million of which were shared by at least two donors. Raw reads were error-corrected and collapsed into unique sequences with a nearest-neighbor algorithm that merged closely related sequences to remove PCR and sequencing errors. V, D and J gene segments were assigned by aligning CDR3 sequences to IMGT reference sequences. Each retained sequence needed at least a six-nucleotide match to both a V gene segment and a J gene segment. Rearrangements were called productive when the CDR3 lacked stop codons and stayed in frame with V and J; all others were non-productive. CDR3 was defined by IMGT convention, running from the second conserved V-encoded cysteine to the conserved J-encoded phenylalanine. The earlier analysis of about 640 of the donors excluded any sequence lacking an unambiguous match to a single V gene segment. In an earlier analysis of almost 600 of the donors, a V segment was called functional when productive rearrangements were above 56.7%, and segregating when the standard deviation between donors exceeded 5%. A statistical classification framework was built to diagnose cytomegalovirus status from the catalog of TCR beta chain sequences. V and J gene assignment, in a later analysis, came from comparing TCR nucleotide sequences with IMGT/GENE-DB human TR gene sequences. In a later analysis, CDR3 sequences and most-parsimonious VDJ recombination scenarios were assigned using the TCRdist pipeline. In a later analysis, each TCR beta chain was defined by its CDR3 amino acid sequence together with its V-gene family, and reads without a unique V-gene family were excluded. A later analysis removed 550 to 700 highly shared, low-generation-probability nucleotide sequences to deal with suspected cross-contamination and a sequencing artifact. For each public chain, a later analysis derived a clonal expansion index from normalized ranks of inferred template counts within each repertoire. In a later analysis, generation probabilities were computed with a VDJ recombination model fitted to out-of-frame rearrangements, and the resulting probabilities were checked against IGoR. In a later analysis, hypergeometric tests were used to score TCR-TCR, TCR-HLA and TCR-CMV co-occurrence, with a repertoire-size bias correction applied to TCR pairs. A later analysis estimated false discovery rates by permuting HLA or CMV assignments 20 times. A later analysis grouped co-occurring TCRs with DBSCAN, adding TCRdist sequence similarity when clustering within HLA-allele-positive subsets. For co-occurrence clustering, repertoires with fewer than 30,000 or more than 120,000 public chains were excluded, along with roughly 5 repertoires with anomalous nucleotide sharing. The table comes from immuneACCESS by way of TCRdb, which keeps in-frame sequences with V and J called. Part of the clones is missing from these tables; in studies checked, under half for an unresolved V gene and the rest for unknown reasons. The D gene and trimming were derived from the DNA, and the V and J assignments and clone size from that table. Counted in this sample were around 150,000 clones; around four fifths of them appeared once. The ten largest clones capture roughly 7.4% of the sample.

The origin of this receptor is a male donor in good health and CMV-seropositive. Material for sequencing was PBMCs. The sequence joins TRBV25-1 to TRBJ2-5, with the D gene call left open. The bases are TGTGCCAGCAGTGAATCGGAGACCCAGTACTTC. It encodes CASSESETQYF.